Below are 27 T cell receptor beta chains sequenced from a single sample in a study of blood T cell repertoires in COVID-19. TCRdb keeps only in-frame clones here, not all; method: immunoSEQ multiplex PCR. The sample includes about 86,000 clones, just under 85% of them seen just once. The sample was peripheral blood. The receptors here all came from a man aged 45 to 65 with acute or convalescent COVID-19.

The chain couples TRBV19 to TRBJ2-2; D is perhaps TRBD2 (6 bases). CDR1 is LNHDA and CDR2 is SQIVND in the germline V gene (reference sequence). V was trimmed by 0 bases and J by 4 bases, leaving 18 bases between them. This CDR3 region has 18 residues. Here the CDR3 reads CASSIDLLGGLGTGELFF. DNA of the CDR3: TGTGCCAGTAGTATAGATCTTTTGGGGGGATTGGGCACCGGGGAGCTGTTTTTT.

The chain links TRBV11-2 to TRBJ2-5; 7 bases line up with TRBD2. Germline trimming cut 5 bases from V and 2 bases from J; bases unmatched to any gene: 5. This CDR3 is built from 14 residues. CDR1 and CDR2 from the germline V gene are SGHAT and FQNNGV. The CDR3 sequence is CASSGGGLQETQYF. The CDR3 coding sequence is TGTGCCAGCAGCGGGGGAGGGCTACAAGAGACCCAGTACTTC.

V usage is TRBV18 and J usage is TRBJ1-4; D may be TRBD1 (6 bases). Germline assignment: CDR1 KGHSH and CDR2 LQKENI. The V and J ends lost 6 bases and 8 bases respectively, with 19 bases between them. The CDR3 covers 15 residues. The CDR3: CASSLGLGAGEKLFF. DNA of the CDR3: TGTGCCAGCTCCCTAGGATTGGGGGCCGGAGAAAAACTGTTTTTT.

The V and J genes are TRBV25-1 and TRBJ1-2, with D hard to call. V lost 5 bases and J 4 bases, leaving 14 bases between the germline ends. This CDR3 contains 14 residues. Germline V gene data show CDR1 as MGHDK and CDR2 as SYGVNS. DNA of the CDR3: TGTGCCAGCAGTTCCCGGCAGGCTCTCTATGGCTACACCTTC. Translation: CASSSRQALYGYTF.

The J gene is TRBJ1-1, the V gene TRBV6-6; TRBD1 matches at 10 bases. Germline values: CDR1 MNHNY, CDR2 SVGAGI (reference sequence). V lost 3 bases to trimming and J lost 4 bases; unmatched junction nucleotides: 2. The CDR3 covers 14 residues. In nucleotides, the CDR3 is TGTGCCAGCAGTTATGGACAGGGGGGCACTGAAGCTTTCTTT. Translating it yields CASSYGQGGTEAFF.

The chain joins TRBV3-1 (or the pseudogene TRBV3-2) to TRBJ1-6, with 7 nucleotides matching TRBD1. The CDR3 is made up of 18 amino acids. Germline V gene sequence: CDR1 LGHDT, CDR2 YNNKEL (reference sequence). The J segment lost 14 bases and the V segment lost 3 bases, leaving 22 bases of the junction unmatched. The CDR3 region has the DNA TGTGCCAGCAGCCATGATTACAATCCTAAGCAGGCCCAGGGGGCCCTCCACTTT. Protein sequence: CASSHDYNPKQAQGALHF.

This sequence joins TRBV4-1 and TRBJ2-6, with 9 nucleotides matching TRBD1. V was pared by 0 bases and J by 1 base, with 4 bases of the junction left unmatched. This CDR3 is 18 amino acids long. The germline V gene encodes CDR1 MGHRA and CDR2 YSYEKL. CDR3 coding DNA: TGCGCCAGCAGCCAAGAAAGGGACAGGGCATCTGGGGCCAACGTCCTGACTTTC. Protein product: CASSQERDRASGANVLTF.

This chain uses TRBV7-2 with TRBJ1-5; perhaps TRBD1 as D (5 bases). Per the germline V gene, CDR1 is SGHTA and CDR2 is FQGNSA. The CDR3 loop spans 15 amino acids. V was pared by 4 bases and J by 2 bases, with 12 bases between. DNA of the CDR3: TGTGCCAGCAGCTCAATCGGGGGGGGCAATCAGCCCCAGCATTTT. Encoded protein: CASSSIGGGNQPQHF.

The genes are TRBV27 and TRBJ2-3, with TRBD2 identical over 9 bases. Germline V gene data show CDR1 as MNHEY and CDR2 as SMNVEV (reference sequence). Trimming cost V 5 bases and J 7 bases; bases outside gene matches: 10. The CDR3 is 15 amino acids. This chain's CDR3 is CASSRAGGQVNTQYF. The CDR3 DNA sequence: TGTGCCAGCAGTCGCGCGGGGGGGCAGGTAAATACGCAGTATTTT.

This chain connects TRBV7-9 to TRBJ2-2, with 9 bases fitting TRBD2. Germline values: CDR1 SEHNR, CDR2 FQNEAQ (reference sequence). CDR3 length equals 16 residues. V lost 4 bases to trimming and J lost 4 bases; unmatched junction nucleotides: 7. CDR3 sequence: CASSSMAGGPTGELFF. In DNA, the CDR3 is TGTGCCAGCAGCTCGATGGCGGGGGGGCCCACCGGGGAGCTGTTTTTT.

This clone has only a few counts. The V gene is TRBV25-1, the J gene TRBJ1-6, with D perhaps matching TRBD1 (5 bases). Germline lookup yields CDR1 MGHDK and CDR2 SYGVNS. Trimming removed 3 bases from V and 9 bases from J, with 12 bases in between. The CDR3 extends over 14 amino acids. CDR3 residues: CASSDQGSGSPLHF. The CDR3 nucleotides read TGTGCCAGCAGTGACCAGGGTTCAGGTTCACCCCTCCACTTT.

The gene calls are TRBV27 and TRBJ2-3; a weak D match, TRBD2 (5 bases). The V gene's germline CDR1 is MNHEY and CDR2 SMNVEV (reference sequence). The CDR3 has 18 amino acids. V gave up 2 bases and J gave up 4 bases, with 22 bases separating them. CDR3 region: CASSLPPSRWREADTQYF. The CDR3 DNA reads TGTGCCAGCAGTTTACCCCCTAGCCGGTGGAGAGAGGCAGATACGCAGTATTTT.

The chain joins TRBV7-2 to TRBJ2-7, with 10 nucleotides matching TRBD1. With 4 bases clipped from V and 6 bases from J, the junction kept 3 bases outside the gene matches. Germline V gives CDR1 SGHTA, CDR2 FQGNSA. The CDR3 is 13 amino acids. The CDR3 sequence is CASSSDRGGEQYF. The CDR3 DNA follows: TGTGCCAGCAGCTCGGACAGGGGGGGCGAGCAGTACTTC. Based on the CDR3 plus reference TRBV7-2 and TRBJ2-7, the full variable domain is GAGVSQSPSNKVTEKGKDVELRCDPISGHTALYWYRQSLGQGLEFLIYFQGNSAPDKSGLPSDRFSAERTGGSVSTLTIQRTQQEDSAVYLCASSSDRGGEQYFGPGTRLTVT.

CDR3 DNA sequence: TGTGCCAGCAGTTACTCCACACAGGGAACAGCTTTCTTT. Translated, it gives CASSYSTQGTAFF. This chain connects TRBV6-5 to TRBJ1-1; a possible D gene is TRBD1 (6 bases). This CDR3 has 13 residues. The germline gives CDR1 MNHEY, CDR2 SVGAGI. Deletions cut 0 bases from V and 10 bases from J, with 12 bases between.

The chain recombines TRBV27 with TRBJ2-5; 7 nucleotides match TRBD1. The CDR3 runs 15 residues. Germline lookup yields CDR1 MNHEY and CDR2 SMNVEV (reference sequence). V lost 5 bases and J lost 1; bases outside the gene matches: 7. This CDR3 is CASSPQTGRQETQYF. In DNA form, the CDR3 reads TGTGCCAGCAGTCCCCAGACAGGGCGCCAAGAGACCCAGTACTTC.

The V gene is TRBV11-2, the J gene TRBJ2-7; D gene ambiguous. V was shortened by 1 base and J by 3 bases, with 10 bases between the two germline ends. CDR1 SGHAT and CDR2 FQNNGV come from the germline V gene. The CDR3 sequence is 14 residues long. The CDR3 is CASSLGRNGYEQYF. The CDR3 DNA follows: TGTGCCAGCAGCTTAGGTAGAAACGGCTACGAGCAGTACTTC.

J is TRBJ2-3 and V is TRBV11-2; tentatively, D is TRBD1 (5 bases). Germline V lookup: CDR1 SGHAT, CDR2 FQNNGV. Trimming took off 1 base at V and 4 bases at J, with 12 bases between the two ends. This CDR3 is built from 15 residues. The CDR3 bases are TGTGCCAGCAGCTTAGGAGGTTTGGGGCCAGATACGCAGTATTTT. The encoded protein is CASSLGGLGPDTQYF.

CDR3 DNA: TGTGCCAGCAGCTCCGGGCTACAGGGGAGCTACGAGCAGTACTTC. Translating it yields CASSSGLQGSYEQYF. The genes are TRBV7-2 and TRBJ2-7; TRBD1 agrees at 7 bases. The germline CDR1 and CDR2 sequences are SGHTA and FQGNSA. The CDR3 totals 15 residues. V dropped 4 bases and J dropped 3; count of bases not matched to a gene: 9.

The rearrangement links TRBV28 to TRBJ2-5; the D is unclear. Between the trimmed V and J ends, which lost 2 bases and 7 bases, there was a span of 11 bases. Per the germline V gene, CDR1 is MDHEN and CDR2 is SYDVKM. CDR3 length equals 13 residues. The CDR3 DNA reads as TGTGCCAGCAGTTTACCCCAGGTCGGGACCCAGTACTTC. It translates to CASSLPQVGTQYF.

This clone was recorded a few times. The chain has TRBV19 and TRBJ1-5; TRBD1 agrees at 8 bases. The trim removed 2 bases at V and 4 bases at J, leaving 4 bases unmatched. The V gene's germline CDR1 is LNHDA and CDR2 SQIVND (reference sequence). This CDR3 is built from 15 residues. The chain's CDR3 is CASSIYGQGNQPQHF. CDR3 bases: TGTGCCAGTAGTATATATGGACAGGGTAATCAGCCCCAGCATTTT.

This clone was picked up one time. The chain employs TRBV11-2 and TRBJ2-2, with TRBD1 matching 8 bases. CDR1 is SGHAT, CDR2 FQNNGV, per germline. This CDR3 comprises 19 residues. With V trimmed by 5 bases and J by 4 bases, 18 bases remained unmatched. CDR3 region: CASSRGIGTGVGGTGELFF. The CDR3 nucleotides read TGTGCCAGCAGCCGGGGAATTGGGACAGGCGTCGGCGGCACCGGGGAGCTGTTTTTT. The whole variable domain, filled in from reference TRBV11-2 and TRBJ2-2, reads EAGVAQSPRYKIIEKRQSVAFWCNPISGHATLYWYQQILGQGPKLLIQFQNNGVVDDSQLPKDRFSAERLKGVDSTLKIQPAKLEDSAVYLCASSRGIGTGVGGTGELFFGEGSRLTVL.

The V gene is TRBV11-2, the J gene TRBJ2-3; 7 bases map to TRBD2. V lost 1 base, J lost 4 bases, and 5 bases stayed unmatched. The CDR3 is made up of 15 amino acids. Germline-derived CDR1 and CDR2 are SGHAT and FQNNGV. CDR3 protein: CASSLAGGFPDTQYF. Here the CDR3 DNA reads TGTGCCAGCAGCTTAGCGGGGGGATTTCCAGATACGCAGTATTTT.

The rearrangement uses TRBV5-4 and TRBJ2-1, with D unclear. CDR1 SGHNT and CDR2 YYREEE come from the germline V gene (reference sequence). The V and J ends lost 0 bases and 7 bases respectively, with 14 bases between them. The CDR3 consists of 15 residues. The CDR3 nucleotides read TGTGCCAGCAGCTTGGGGTCTAGTAGTTCGAATGAGCAGTTCTTC. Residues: CASSLGSSSSNEQFF.

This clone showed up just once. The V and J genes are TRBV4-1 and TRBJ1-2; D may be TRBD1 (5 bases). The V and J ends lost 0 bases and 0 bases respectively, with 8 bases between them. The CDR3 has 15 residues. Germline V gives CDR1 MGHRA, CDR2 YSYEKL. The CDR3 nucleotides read TGCGCCAGCAGCCAAGATAGGGGTCCTAACTATGGCTACACCTTC. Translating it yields CASSQDRGPNYGYTF.

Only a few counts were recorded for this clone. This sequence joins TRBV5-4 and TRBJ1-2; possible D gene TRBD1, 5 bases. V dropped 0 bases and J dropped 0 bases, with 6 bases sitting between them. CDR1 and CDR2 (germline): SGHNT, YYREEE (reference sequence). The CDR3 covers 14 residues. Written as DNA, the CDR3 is TGTGCCAGCAGCTTGGGGACAACTAACTATGGCTACACCTTC. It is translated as CASSLGTTNYGYTF.

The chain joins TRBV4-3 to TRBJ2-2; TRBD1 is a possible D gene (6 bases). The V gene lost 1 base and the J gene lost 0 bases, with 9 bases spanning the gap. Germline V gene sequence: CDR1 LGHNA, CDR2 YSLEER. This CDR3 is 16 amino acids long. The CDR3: CASSQGDTANTGELFF. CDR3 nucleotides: TGCGCCAGCAGCCAAGGGGACACTGCGAACACCGGGGAGCTGTTTTTT.

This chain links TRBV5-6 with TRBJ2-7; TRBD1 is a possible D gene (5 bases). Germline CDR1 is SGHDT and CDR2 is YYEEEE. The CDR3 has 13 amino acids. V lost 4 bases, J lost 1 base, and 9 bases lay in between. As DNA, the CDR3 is TGTGCCAGCAGCATTCGACAGTCCTACGAGCAGTACTTC. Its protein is CASSIRQSYEQYF. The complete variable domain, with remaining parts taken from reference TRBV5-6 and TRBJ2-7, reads DAGVTQSPTHLIKTRGQQVTLRCSPKSGHDTVSWYQQALGQGPQFIFQYYEEEERQRGNFPDRFSGHQFPNYSSELNVNALLLGDSALYLCASSIRQSYEQYFGPGTRLTVT.